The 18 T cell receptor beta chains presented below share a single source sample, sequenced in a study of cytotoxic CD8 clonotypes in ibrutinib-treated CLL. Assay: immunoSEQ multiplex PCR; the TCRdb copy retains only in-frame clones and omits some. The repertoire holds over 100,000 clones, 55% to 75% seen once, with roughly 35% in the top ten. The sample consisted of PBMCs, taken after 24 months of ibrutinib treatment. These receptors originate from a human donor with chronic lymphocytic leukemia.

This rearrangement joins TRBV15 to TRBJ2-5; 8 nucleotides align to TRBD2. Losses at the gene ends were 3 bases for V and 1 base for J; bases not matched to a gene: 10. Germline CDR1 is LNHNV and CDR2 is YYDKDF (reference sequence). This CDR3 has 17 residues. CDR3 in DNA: TGTGCCACCAGCAGGAAGGTGACGGCGGGAGGCCAAGAGACCCAGTACTTC. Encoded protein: CATSRKVTAGGQETQYF.

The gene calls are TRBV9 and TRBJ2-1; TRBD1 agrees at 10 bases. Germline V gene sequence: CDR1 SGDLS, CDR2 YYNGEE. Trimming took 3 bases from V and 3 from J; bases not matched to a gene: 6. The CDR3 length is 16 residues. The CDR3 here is CASSGQGAAFYNEQFF. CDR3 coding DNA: TGTGCCAGCAGCGGACAGGGGGCCGCCTTCTACAATGAGCAGTTCTTC.

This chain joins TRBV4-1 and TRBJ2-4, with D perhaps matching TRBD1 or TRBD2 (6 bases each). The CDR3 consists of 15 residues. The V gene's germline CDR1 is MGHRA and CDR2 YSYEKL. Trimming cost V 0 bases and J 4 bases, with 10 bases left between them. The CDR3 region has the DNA TGCGCCAGCAGCCAAGATGGGGGGCAAAAAAACATTCAGTACTTC. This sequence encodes CASSQDGGQKNIQYF.

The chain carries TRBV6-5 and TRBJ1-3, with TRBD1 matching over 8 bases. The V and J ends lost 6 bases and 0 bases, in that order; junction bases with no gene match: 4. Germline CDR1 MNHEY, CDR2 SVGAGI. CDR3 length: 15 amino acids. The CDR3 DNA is TGTGCCAGCAGGACAGGGGCCATCTCTGGAAACACCATATATTTT. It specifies CASRTGAISGNTIYF.

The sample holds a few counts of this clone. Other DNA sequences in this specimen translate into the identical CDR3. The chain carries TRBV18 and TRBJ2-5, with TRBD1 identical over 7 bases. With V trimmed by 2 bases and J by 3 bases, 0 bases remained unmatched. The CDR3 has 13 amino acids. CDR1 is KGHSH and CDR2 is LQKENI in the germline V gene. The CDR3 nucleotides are TGTGCCAGCTCACCAGGACAGGAAGAGACCCAGTACTTC. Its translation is CASSPGQEETQYF.

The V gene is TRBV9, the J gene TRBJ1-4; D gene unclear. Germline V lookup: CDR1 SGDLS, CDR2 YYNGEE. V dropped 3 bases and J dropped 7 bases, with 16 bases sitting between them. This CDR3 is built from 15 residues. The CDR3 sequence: CASSAREGGGEKLFF. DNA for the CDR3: TGTGCCAGCAGCGCCCGGGAGGGCGGTGGTGAAAAACTGTTTTTT. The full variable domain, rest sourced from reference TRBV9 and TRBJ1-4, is DSGVTQTPKHLITATGQRVTLRCSPRSGDLSVYWYQQSLDQGLQFLIQYYNGEERAKGNILERFSAQQFPDLHSELNLSSLELGDSALYFCASSAREGGGEKLFFGSGTQLSVL.

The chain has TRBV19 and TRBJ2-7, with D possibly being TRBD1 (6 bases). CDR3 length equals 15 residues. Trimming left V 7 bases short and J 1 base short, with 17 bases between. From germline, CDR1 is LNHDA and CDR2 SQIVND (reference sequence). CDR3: CASTPRGIGSYEQYF. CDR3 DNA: TGTGCCAGTACGCCCAGGGGAATAGGGTCCTACGAGCAGTACTTC.

The chain's CDR3 is CASRNRDGGGELFF. CDR3 nucleotide sequence: TGTGCCAGCAGAAACCGGGACGGTGGCGGGGAGCTGTTTTTT. The chain recombines TRBV6-5 with TRBJ2-2; D may correspond to TRBD1 or TRBD2 (5 bases each). The germline V gene has CDR1 MNHEY and CDR2 SVGAGI. The CDR3 length is 14 residues. The ends were cut back, 6 bases at V and 7 bases at J, with 15 bases in the middle.

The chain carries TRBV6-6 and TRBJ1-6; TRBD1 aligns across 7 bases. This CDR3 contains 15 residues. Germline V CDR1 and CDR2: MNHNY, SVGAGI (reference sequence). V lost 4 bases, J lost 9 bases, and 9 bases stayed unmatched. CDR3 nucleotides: TGTGCCAGCAGTTCTAACAGGGGAGGTGGTTCACCCCTCCACTTT. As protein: CASSSNRGGGSPLHF.

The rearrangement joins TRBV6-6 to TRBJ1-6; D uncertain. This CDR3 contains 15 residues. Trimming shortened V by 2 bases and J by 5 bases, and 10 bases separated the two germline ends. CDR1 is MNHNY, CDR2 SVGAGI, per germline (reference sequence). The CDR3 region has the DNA TGTGCCAGCAGTTACCTTGGGGAGGATAATTCACCCCTCCACTTT. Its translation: CASSYLGEDNSPLHF.

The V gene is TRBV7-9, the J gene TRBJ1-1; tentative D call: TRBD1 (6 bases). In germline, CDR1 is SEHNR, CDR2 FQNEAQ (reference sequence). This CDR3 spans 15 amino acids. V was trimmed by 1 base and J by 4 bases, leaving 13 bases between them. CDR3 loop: CASSLDWDTSTEAFF. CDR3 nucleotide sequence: TGTGCCAGCAGCTTAGACTGGGACACATCCACTGAAGCTTTCTTT.

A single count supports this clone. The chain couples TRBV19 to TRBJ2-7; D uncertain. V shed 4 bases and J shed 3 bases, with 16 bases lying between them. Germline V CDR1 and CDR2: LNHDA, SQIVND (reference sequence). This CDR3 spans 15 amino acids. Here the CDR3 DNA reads TGTGCCAGTAGTAGCACCGACACGGCAGACTACGAGCAGTACTTC. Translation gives CASSSTDTADYEQYF.

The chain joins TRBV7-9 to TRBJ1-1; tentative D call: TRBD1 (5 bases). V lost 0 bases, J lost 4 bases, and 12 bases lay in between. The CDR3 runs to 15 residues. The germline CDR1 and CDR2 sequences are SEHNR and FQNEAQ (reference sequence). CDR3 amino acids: CASSLARDGGTEAFF. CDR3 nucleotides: TGTGCCAGCAGCTTAGCCAGAGATGGGGGCACTGAAGCTTTCTTT. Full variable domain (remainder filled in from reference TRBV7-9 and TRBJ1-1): DTGVSQNPRHKITKRGQNVTFRCDPISEHNRLYWYRQTLGQGPEFLTYFQNEAQLEKSRLLSDRFSAERPKGSFSTLEIQRTEQGDSAMYLCASSLARDGGTEAFFGQGTRLTVV.

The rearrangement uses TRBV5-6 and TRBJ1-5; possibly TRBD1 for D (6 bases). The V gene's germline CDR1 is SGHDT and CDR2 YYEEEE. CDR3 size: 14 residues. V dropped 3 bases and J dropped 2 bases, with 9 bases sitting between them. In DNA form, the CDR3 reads TGTGCCAGCAGCTGGGGGGGCGGCAATCAGCCCCAGCATTTT. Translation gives CASSWGGGNQPQHF.

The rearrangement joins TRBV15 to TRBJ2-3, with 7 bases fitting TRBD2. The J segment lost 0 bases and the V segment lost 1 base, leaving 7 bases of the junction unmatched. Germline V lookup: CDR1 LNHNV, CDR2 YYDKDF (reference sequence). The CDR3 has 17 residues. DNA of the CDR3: TGTGCCACCAGCAGAGCTCCTGGGAGGGGAAGCACAGATACGCAGTATTTT. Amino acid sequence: CATSRAPGRGSTDTQYF.

The CDR3 region is CASSLGGGSTEAFF. CDR3 nucleotide sequence: TGTGCCAGCAGCTTGGGCGGGGGGAGCACTGAAGCTTTCTTT. The V gene is TRBV5-6, the J gene TRBJ1-1, with TRBD1 as a possible D gene (5 bases). The V end lost 0 bases, the J end lost 4 bases, and 10 bases lay between the germline ends. CDR1 SGHDT and CDR2 YYEEEE come from the germline V gene. There are 14 residues in the CDR3.

The DNA for the CDR3 is TGTGCCAGTCTCGGCCGGAATGAAAAACTGTTTTTT. Its protein product is CASLGRNEKLFF. The chain links TRBV19 to TRBJ1-4; unclear D gene. Germline CDR1 reads LNHDA; CDR2 reads SQIVND (reference sequence). The CDR3 is made up of 12 amino acids. Trimming took 8 bases from V and 5 from J, leaving 9 bases between them.

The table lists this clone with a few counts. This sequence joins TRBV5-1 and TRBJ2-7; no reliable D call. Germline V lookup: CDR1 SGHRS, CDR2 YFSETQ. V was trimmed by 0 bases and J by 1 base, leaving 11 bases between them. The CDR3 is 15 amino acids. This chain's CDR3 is CASSLAAGASYEQYF. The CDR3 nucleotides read TGCGCCAGCAGCTTGGCAGCCGGAGCGTCCTACGAGCAGTACTTC.